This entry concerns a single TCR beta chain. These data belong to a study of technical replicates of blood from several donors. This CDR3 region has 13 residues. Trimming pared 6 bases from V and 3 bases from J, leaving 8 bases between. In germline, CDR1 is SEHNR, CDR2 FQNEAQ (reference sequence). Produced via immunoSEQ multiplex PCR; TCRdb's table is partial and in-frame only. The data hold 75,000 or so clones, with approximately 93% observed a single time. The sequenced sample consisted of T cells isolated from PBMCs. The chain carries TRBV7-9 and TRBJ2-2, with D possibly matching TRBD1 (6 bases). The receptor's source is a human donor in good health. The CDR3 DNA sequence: TGTGCCAGCAGTTGGACAGACACCGGGGAGCTGTTTTTT. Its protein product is CASSWTDTGELFF.